This T cell receptor (beta chain) was identified in a study of neoadjuvant anti-PD-1 for oral cavity cancer. Germline V gives CDR1 PRHDT, CDR2 FYEKMQ (reference sequence). V gave up 5 bases and J gave up 2 bases; unmatched junction bases: 9. The CDR3 is made up of 18 amino acids. TCRdb keeps only in-frame clones here, not all; method: immunoSEQ multiplex PCR. Of over 80,000 clones listed, roughly 80% are singletons. The chain links TRBV13 to TRBJ2-6; 10 nucleotides line up with TRBD1. The input for sequencing was PBMCs, taken before nivolumab (anti-PD-1) treatment. The receptor's source is a person aged 40 to 85 with oral cavity squamous cell carcinoma. The chain's CDR3 is CASSGAGTGVTGANVLTF. The CDR3 DNA is TGTGCCAGCAGCGGAGCCGGGACAGGGGTCACTGGGGCCAACGTCCTGACTTTC. Complete variable domain (other parts from reference TRBV13 and TRBJ2-6): AAGVIQSPRHLIKEKRETATLKCYPIPRHDTVYWYQQGPGQDPQFLISFYEKMQSDKGSIPDRFSAQQFSDYHSELNMSSLELGDSALYFCASSGAGTGVTGANVLTFGAGSRLTVL.